Below are 30 T cell receptor beta chains sequenced from a single sample in a study of cytomegalovirus exposure and HLA in healthy donors. Amplification used 60 Vbeta primers and 13 Jbeta primers. The protocol was immunoSEQ multiplex PCR, while the TCRdb copy is restricted to in-frame clones and leaves out a portion. The sample lists some 110,000 clones; 65% to 80% were seen once. The material sequenced was PBMCs. The receptors here all came from a woman aged 45-65 years in good health and CMV-seropositive.

The gene calls are TRBV18 and TRBJ2-3; 11 nucleotides match TRBD1. V lost 2 bases to trimming and J lost 5 bases; unmatched junction nucleotides: 0. CDR3 length equals 14 residues. CDR1 is KGHSH and CDR2 is LQKENI in the germline V gene. The CDR3 bases are TGTGCCAGCTCACCAGGGACAGGGGGAGATACGCAGTATTTT. Residues: CASSPGTGGDTQYF.

The rearrangement joins TRBV7-2 to TRBJ2-7; TRBD1 might be the D (6 bases). Trimming left V 1 base short and J 0 bases short, with 10 bases between. In germline, CDR1 is SGHTA, CDR2 FQGNSA. The CDR3 extends over 15 amino acids. CDR3 region: CASSLVGAHSYEQYF. CDR3 sequence (DNA): TGTGCCAGCAGCTTAGTGGGGGCCCACTCCTACGAGCAGTACTTC.

This chain connects TRBV2 to TRBJ1-1; unclear D gene. CDR1 is SNHLY and CDR2 is FYNNEI in the germline V gene. V was trimmed by 3 bases and J by 6 bases, leaving 8 bases between them. This CDR3 is built from 12 residues. The CDR3 DNA sequence: TGTGCCAGCAGTGAGAGGTACGCTGAAGCTTTCTTT. Protein product: CASSERYAEAFF. The whole variable domain, remainder taken from reference TRBV2 and TRBJ1-1, is EPEVTQTPSHQVTQMGQEVILRCVPISNHLYFYWYRQILGQKVEFLVSFYNNEISEKSEIFDDQFSVERPDGSNFTLKIRSTKLEDSAMYFCASSERYAEAFFGQGTRLTVV.

The chain is built from TRBV7-8 and TRBJ1-5, with D possibly being TRBD1 (5 bases). The length of the CDR3 is 17 residues. The germline V gene encodes CDR1 SGHVS and CDR2 FQNEAQ. The ends were cut back, 2 bases at V and 1 base at J, with 15 bases in the middle. DNA for the CDR3: TGTGCCAGCAGCTTAAGTCTCAACGCAGGGAGCAATCAGCCCCAGCATTTT. This codes for CASSLSLNAGSNQPQHF.

Only one count was recorded for this clone. CDR3 loop: CASSSAGERNTDTQYF. The CDR3, as DNA: TGTGCCAGCAGCTCGGCGGGGGAGAGGAACACAGATACGCAGTATTTT. This chain links TRBV5-4 with TRBJ2-3; 7 bases map to TRBD2. There are 16 residues in the CDR3. The V gene's germline CDR1 is SGHNT and CDR2 YYREEE (reference sequence). After removal of 3 bases from V and 2 bases from J, the junction contained 9 bases not matched to a gene.

The chain links TRBV9 to TRBJ1-2; D possibly corresponds to TRBD1 (6 bases). Looked up from germline, CDR1 is SGDLS and CDR2 is YYNGEE. Trimming pared 2 bases from V and 4 bases from J, leaving 18 bases between. The CDR3 consists of 16 residues. The CDR3 coding sequence is TGTGCCAGCAGCGTCATGGGGGCAGCCGCTTCCTATGGCTACACCTTC. It yields the protein CASSVMGAAASYGYTF. Full variable domain (missing parts from reference TRBV9 and TRBJ1-2): DSGVTQTPKHLITATGQRVTLRCSPRSGDLSVYWYQQSLDQGLQFLIQYYNGEERAKGNILERFSAQQFPDLHSELNLSSLELGDSALYFCASSVMGAAASYGYTFGSGTRLTVV.

The chain combines TRBV5-8 with TRBJ1-5; no firm D call. The length of the CDR3 is 14 residues. V lost 6 bases to trimming and J lost 0 bases, with 10 bases between them. Germline-derived CDR1 and CDR2 are SGHTS and YDEGEE. This chain's CDR3 is CASTWAGSNQPQHF. DNA of the CDR3: TGTGCCAGCACATGGGCAGGTAGCAATCAGCCCCAGCATTTT.

The V gene is TRBV5-1, the J gene TRBJ2-3, with a possible D match to TRBD2 (5 bases). Germline-derived CDR1 and CDR2 are SGHRS and YFSETQ. With 2 bases removed from V and 11 bases from J, the gap between germline ends came to 12 bases. The CDR3 totals 12 residues. The CDR3 DNA is TGCGCCAGCAGCTTCGGGGTAGGGTTGCAGTATTTT. This encodes CASSFGVGLQYF.

This rearrangement joins TRBV5-8 to TRBJ2-7; 8 bases are a match to TRBD1. Looked up from germline, CDR1 is SGHTS and CDR2 is YDEGEE. The CDR3 sequence is 15 residues long. V lost 0 bases and J lost 2; bases outside the gene matches: 4. The CDR3 is CASSLVPGQAYEQYF. Written as DNA, the CDR3 is TGTGCCAGCAGCTTGGTGCCGGGACAGGCCTACGAGCAGTACTTC.

This rearrangement joins TRBV5-1 to TRBJ2-5, with TRBD2 matching over 8 bases. The J call is doubtful: the DNA matches TRBJ2-7 better. CDR1 is SGHRS and CDR2 is YFSETQ in the germline V gene. The CDR3 runs 14 residues. This CDR3 reads CASSFGGGPPEQYF. For the CDR3, the DNA is TGCGCCAGCAGCTTCGGGGGGGGGCCCCCCGAGCAGTACTTC.

This chain joins TRBV5-1 and TRBJ2-7, with D unclear. CDR3 length: 13 residues. CDR1 SGHRS and CDR2 YFSETQ come from the germline V gene. The V and J ends lost 1 base and 3 bases respectively, with 8 bases between them. The CDR3 DNA reads TGCGCCAGCAGCTTGTTGGCGGACTACGAGCAGTACTTC. Residues: CASSLLADYEQYF.

This chain links TRBV5-6 with TRBJ1-2; tentatively, D is TRBD1 (5 bases). Trimming cost V 4 bases and J 2 bases, with 18 bases left between them. This CDR3 is built from 16 residues. Germline CDR1 and CDR2: SGHDT and YYEEEE. The CDR3 region is CASSGGTRIQNYGYTF. Written as DNA, the CDR3 is TGTGCCAGCAGCGGCGGGACGAGGATCCAGAACTATGGCTACACCTTC.

The chain uses TRBV7-9 and TRBJ2-1; 15 positions match TRBD2. V shed 1 base and J 5 bases; nucleotides not matched to a gene: 6. CDR1 SEHNR and CDR2 FQNEAQ come from the germline V gene (reference sequence). The CDR3 is 18 amino acids. The CDR3 here is CASSLGGLAGGFNNEQFF. The DNA of the CDR3 is TGTGCCAGCAGCTTAGGGGGACTAGCGGGGGGTTTTAACAATGAGCAGTTCTTC.

The chain combines TRBV5-8 with TRBJ1-1, with 9 bases that match TRBD1. The CDR3 runs 15 residues. The V and J ends lost 7 bases and 4 bases, in that order; junction bases with no gene match: 11. In germline, CDR1 is SGHTS, CDR2 YDEGEE. CDR3 DNA sequence: TGTGCCAGCTCAGGACAGGGGATTGGAATCACTGAAGCTTTCTTT. Its protein product is CASSGQGIGITEAFF.

The chain joins TRBV25-1 to TRBJ1-1; no clear D gene. Deletions cut 6 bases from V and 4 bases from J, with 15 bases between. The CDR3 runs 14 residues. Germline loops: CDR1 MGHDK, CDR2 SYGVNS. The CDR3 DNA reads TGTGCCAGCAGACCGACGGGGTCAGCCACTGAAGCTTTCTTT. It is translated as CASRPTGSATEAFF. Full variable domain (missing parts from reference TRBV25-1 and TRBJ1-1): EADIYQTPRYLVIGTGKKITLECSQTMGHDKMYWYQQDPGMELHLIHYSYGVNSTEKGDLSSESTVSRIRTEHFPLTLESARPSHTSQYLCASRPTGSATEAFFGQGTRLTVV.

The chain links TRBV28 to TRBJ2-1; 9 bases line up with TRBD2. V lost 2 bases and J lost 6; bases outside the gene matches: 5. CDR3 length: 15 residues. Germline V CDR1 and CDR2: MDHEN, SYDVKM. In DNA, the CDR3 is TGTGCCAGCAGTTTAATGCGGGGGGGCGGCAATGAGCAGTTCTTC. Translated, it gives CASSLMRGGGNEQFF.

The rearrangement joins TRBV5-1 to TRBJ2-3; possibly TRBD2 for D (6 bases). There are 16 residues in the CDR3. Trimming pared 4 bases from V and 3 bases from J, leaving 18 bases between. Germline V CDR1 and CDR2: SGHRS, YFSETQ. CDR3 loop: CASSRGLSRGTDTQYF. The CDR3 DNA is TGCGCCAGCAGCAGGGGACTTTCGAGGGGTACAGATACGCAGTATTTT.

The chain joins TRBV27 to TRBJ1-6, with TRBD1 identical over 7 bases. The CDR3 consists of 15 residues. Germline V CDR1 and CDR2: MNHEY, SMNVEV (reference sequence). Trimming cost V 6 bases and J 10 bases; bases outside gene matches: 12. The CDR3 nucleotides read TGTGCCAGCAGCCGTGACAGGGTTCCGGGATCACCCCTCCACTTT. Translating gives CASSRDRVPGSPLHF.

V and J are TRBV10-1 and TRBJ1-1; D is possibly TRBD1 (5 bases). Germline values: CDR1 WNHNN, CDR2 SYGVQD (reference sequence). The CDR3 runs 15 residues. The V end lost 0 bases, the J end lost 5 bases, and 13 bases lay between the germline ends. CDR3 in amino acids: CASSESPGVETEAFF. The DNA for the CDR3 is TGCGCCAGCAGTGAGTCGCCGGGGGTGGAGACTGAAGCTTTCTTT.

This clone was seen more than once but under ten times. In the same sample, other DNA sequences code for this CDR3. CDR3 protein: CASSLTAMMNTEAFF. The CDR3 nucleotides read TGTGCCAGCAGTTTGACAGCCATGATGAACACTGAAGCTTTCTTT. The V call is TRBV6-6, the J call TRBJ1-1, with D possibly matching TRBD1 (5 bases). CDR1 and CDR2 from the germline V gene are MNHNY and SVGAGI (reference sequence). Trimming cost V 4 bases and J 0 bases, with 12 bases left between them. The CDR3 totals 15 residues.

V and J are TRBV30 and TRBJ2-5; perhaps TRBD2 as D (5 bases). V lost 4 bases, J lost 5 bases, and 11 bases lay in between. The germline CDR1 and CDR2 sequences are GTSNPN and SVGIG (reference sequence). The CDR3 spans 12 residues. CDR3 nucleotide sequence: TGTGCCTGGAAATCCTGGGAGGAGACCCAGTACTTC. Encoded protein: CAWKSWEETQYF.

The chain joins TRBV28 to TRBJ1-5, with 8 bases fitting TRBD1. With 11 bases clipped from V and 6 bases from J, the junction kept 12 bases outside the gene matches. There are 14 residues in the CDR3. Germline V gives CDR1 MDHEN, CDR2 SYDVKM. CDR3 nucleotide sequence: TGTGCCTCCGGGCGGCAGGGGGCAGGTCAGCCCCAGCATTTT. Translated: CASGRQGAGQPQHF.

The V and J genes are TRBV11-2 and TRBJ2-1; 14 nucleotides match TRBD2. The CDR3 spans 17 residues. V was clipped by 6 bases and J by 4 bases; unmatched bases: 8. Per germline, CDR1 SGHAT and CDR2 FQNNGV. CDR3 nucleotide sequence: TGTGCCAGCAGTCGAGGACTAGCGGGGGGCCCGTACAATGAGCAGTTCTTC. Its translation is CASSRGLAGGPYNEQFF.

The V gene is TRBV6-5, the J gene TRBJ1-5; D uncertain. Germline lookup yields CDR1 MNHEY and CDR2 SVGAGI. Trimming removed 0 bases from V and 2 bases from J, with 8 bases in between. The CDR3 loop spans 15 amino acids. The DNA for the CDR3 is TGTGCCAGCAGTTACTCCTTCCAGGGCAATCAGCCCCAGCATTTT. Encoded protein: CASSYSFQGNQPQHF.

This chain uses TRBV19 with TRBJ1-5; 9 bases are shared with TRBD1. Losses at the gene ends were 3 bases for V and 7 bases for J; bases not matched to a gene: 13. Germline CDR1 reads LNHDA; CDR2 reads SQIVND (reference sequence). The CDR3 has 17 amino acids. The CDR3 nucleotides are TGTGCCAGTAGTATGTCTGGGGACAGGGTCGGACGGCAGCCCCAGCATTTT. This sequence encodes CASSMSGDRVGRQPQHF.

The gene calls are TRBV11-3 and TRBJ2-2; tentative D call: TRBD2 (5 bases). Per germline, CDR1 SGHNT and CDR2 YENEEA. V gave up 3 bases and J gave up 6 bases, with 11 bases separating them. CDR3 length: 14 residues. This CDR3 reads CASSFSGGPGELFF. The CDR3 region has the DNA TGTGCCAGCAGCTTTTCCGGCGGGCCCGGGGAGCTGTTTTTT.

V usage is TRBV5-4 and J usage is TRBJ2-5; unclear D gene. Germline values: CDR1 SGHNT, CDR2 YYREEE (reference sequence). The ends were cut back, 4 bases at V and 4 bases at J, with 11 bases in the middle. The CDR3 has 13 amino acids. The CDR3 sequence is CASSPQVGETQYF. The CDR3 DNA is TGTGCCAGCAGCCCCCAAGTCGGAGAGACCCAGTACTTC.

The chain couples TRBV18 to TRBJ1-6, with D possibly TRBD1 on 5 matching bases. The V end lost 6 bases, the J end lost 5 bases, and 14 bases lay between the germline ends. The V gene's germline CDR1 is KGHSH and CDR2 LQKENI. The CDR3 covers 15 residues. CDR3 coding DNA: TGTGCCAGCTCCCAGGGATTTGGCGATAATTCACCCCTCCACTTT. It specifies CASSQGFGDNSPLHF.

The rearrangement links TRBV5-8 to TRBJ2-2, with D tentatively TRBD2 (5 bases). Trimming left V 4 bases short and J 2 bases short, with 18 bases between. This CDR3 contains 17 residues. Germline V lookup: CDR1 SGHTS, CDR2 YDEGEE. For the CDR3, the DNA is TGTGCCAGCAGCCCATATGCCGGACGGGGAAACACCGGGGAGCTGTTTTTT. Protein: CASSPYAGRGNTGELFF.

This clone was counted a single time. V gene TRBV5-4 combines with J gene TRBJ2-6, with 8 nucleotides matching TRBD1. The CDR3 runs to 18 residues. Germline CDR1 reads SGHNT; CDR2 reads YYREEE (reference sequence). V lost 5 bases to trimming and J lost 0 bases; unmatched junction nucleotides: 10. CDR3 coding DNA: TGTGCCAGCAGTTTCGGGACAGGCCTCGTCTCTGGGGCCAACGTCCTGACTTTC. It yields the protein CASSFGTGLVSGANVLTF.